Listed below are T cell receptor beta chains from one sample, sequenced in a study of T cells in Graves' hyperthyroidism and ophthalmopathy. MiXCR, run by TCRdb on the multiplex PCR reads, gives a single entry per CDR3 protein. The sample lists about 720,000 distinct CDR3 sequences, roughly a sixth occurring once. Source material: blood. These receptors came from a woman aged 45-65 years with Graves' hyperthyroidism that later progressed to Graves' ophthalmopathy. Each CDR3 is given with its conserved first and last residue. D genes are given only for firm matches. Some rows have no size entry. The others give once, few or many, or a class for an expanded clone.

j_gene: TRBJ1-1; abundance: NA; d_gene: NA; v_gene: TRBV6-2/TRBV6-3; CDR3aa: CASTVSGFRRFF; CDR3nt: TGTGCCAGCACAGTGTCAGGTTTCCGGAGATTCTTT
j_gene: TRBJ1-1; abundance: NA; d_gene: NA; v_gene: TRBV6-5; CDR3aa: CASSYSPQGGNTEAFF; CDR3nt: TGTGCCAGCAGTTACTCTCCCCAGGGAGGGAACACTGAAGCTTTCTTT
j_gene: TRBJ2-3; abundance: few; d_gene: NA; v_gene: TRBV5-1; CDR3aa: CASSQEAPGGTDTQYF; CDR3nt: TGCGCCAGCAGCCAAGAAGCCCCAGGGGGCACAGATACGCAGTATTTT
j_gene: TRBJ1-5; abundance: NA; d_gene: NA; v_gene: TRBV4-1; CDR3aa: CASSQDQISGNQPQHF; CDR3nt: TGCGCCAGCAGCCAAGATCAAATCAGTGGGAATCAGCCCCAGCATTTT
j_gene: TRBJ2-5; abundance: NA; d_gene: NA; v_gene: TRBV29-1; CDR3aa: CSVVKVWQETQYF; CDR3nt: TGCAGCGTTGTCAAGGTTTGGCAAGAGACCCAGTACTTC
j_gene: TRBJ1-1; abundance: many; d_gene: NA; v_gene: TRBV6-5; CDR3aa: CASSYSIPRNTEAFF; CDR3nt: TGTGCCAGCAGTTACTCGATTCCTCGGAACACTGAAGCTTTCTTT
j_gene: TRBJ2-5; abundance: NA; d_gene: NA; v_gene: TRBV6-2/TRBV6-3; CDR3aa: CASRRASYGETQYF; CDR3nt: TGTGCCAGCAGGAGGGCCTCCTACGGAGAGACCCAGTACTTC
j_gene: TRBJ2-1; abundance: NA; d_gene: TRBD1; v_gene: TRBV19; CDR3aa: CASSTTGTGANNEQFF; CDR3nt: TGTGCCAGTAGTACGACCGGGACAGGGGCTAACAATGAGCAGTTCTTC
j_gene: TRBJ2-1; abundance: once; d_gene: NA; v_gene: TRBV12-3/TRBV12-4; CDR3aa: CASSEKGIHNEQFF; CDR3nt: TGTGCCAGCAGTGAGAAGGGGATCCACAATGAGCAGTTCTTC
j_gene: TRBJ2-5; abundance: many; d_gene: NA; v_gene: TRBV27; CDR3aa: CASSHTPPKRAQYF; CDR3nt: TGTGCCAGCAGTCATACCCCCCCCAAGAGGGCCCAGTACTTC
j_gene: TRBJ1-5; abundance: many; d_gene: NA; v_gene: TRBV4-1; CDR3aa: CASSQEGALPQHF; CDR3nt: TGCGCCAGCAGCCAAGAGGGGGCCTTGCCCCAGCATTTT
j_gene: TRBJ2-3; abundance: many; d_gene: TRBD1; v_gene: TRBV7-9; CDR3aa: CASNTGGASDTQYF; CDR3nt: TGTGCCAGCAACACAGGGGGCGCGTCAGATACGCAGTATTTT
j_gene: TRBJ2-2; abundance: NA; d_gene: NA; v_gene: TRBV6-2/TRBV6-3; CDR3aa: CASSPGGPGELFF; CDR3nt: TGTGCCAGCAGTCCCGGGGGCCCCGGGGAGCTGTTTTTT
j_gene: TRBJ2-7; abundance: few; d_gene: NA; v_gene: TRBV10-3; CDR3aa: CAIRPGAGTYEQYF; CDR3nt: TGTGCCATCAGGCCGGGGGCAGGGACCTACGAGCAGTACTTC
j_gene: TRBJ2-5; abundance: NA; d_gene: NA; v_gene: TRBV12-3/TRBV12-4; CDR3aa: CATQQGQETQYF; CDR3nt: TGTGCCACTCAACAGGGCCAAGAGACCCAGTACTTC
j_gene: TRBJ1-5; abundance: NA; d_gene: TRBD1; v_gene: TRBV19; CDR3aa: CASAGGVGNQPQHF; CDR3nt: TGTGCCAGCGCAGGGGGGGTGGGCAATCAGCCCCAGCATTTT
j_gene: TRBJ1-2; abundance: many; d_gene: NA; v_gene: TRBV20-1; CDR3aa: CSARAEGRRPGYTF; CDR3nt: TGCAGTGCTAGAGCCGAGGGACGGAGACCTGGCTACACCTTC
j_gene: TRBJ2-3; abundance: NA; d_gene: NA; v_gene: TRBV27; CDR3aa: CASVAILGTDTQYF; CDR3nt: TGTGCCAGCGTGGCCATCCTTGGCACAGATACGCAGTATTTT
j_gene: TRBJ1-5; abundance: few; d_gene: TRBD1; v_gene: TRBV7-9; CDR3aa: CASSLGGVQGDLNNQPQHF; CDR3nt: TGTGCCAGCAGCTTAGGGGGAGTGCAGGGGGACCTTAACAATCAGCCCCAGCATTTT
j_gene: TRBJ1-3; abundance: NA; d_gene: NA; v_gene: TRBV29-1; CDR3aa: CSVSWTNSGNTIYF; CDR3nt: TGCAGCGTTTCGTGGACCAACTCTGGAAACACCATATATTTT
j_gene: TRBJ2-7; abundance: many; d_gene: NA; v_gene: TRBV7-4; CDR3aa: CASSLRGKSSYEQYF; CDR3nt: TGTGCCAGCAGCCTAAGGGGCAAGAGCTCCTACGAGCAGTACTTC
j_gene: TRBJ1-2; abundance: many; d_gene: NA; v_gene: TRBV3-1; CDR3aa: CASSHSGSNYGYTF; CDR3nt: TGTGCCAGCAGCCATTCTGGGTCTAACTATGGCTACACCTTC
j_gene: TRBJ1-5; abundance: few; d_gene: TRBD1; v_gene: TRBV9; CDR3aa: CASSVEGGSDQPQHF; CDR3nt: TGTGCCAGCAGCGTAGAAGGGGGCTCGGATCAGCCCCAGCATTTT
j_gene: TRBJ2-1; abundance: NA; d_gene: NA; v_gene: TRBV5-4; CDR3aa: CASTTYRVPNEQFF; CDR3nt: TGTGCCAGCACTACGTACAGGGTGCCCAATGAGCAGTTCTTC
j_gene: TRBJ2-7; abundance: NA; d_gene: TRBD2; v_gene: TRBV18; CDR3aa: CASSPDSGTSSYEQYF; CDR3nt: TGTGCCAGCTCACCAGATAGCGGGACATCTTCCTACGAGCAGTACTTC